A selection of T cell receptor beta chains follows, all from one sample in a study of T cells in Graves' hyperthyroidism and ophthalmopathy. TCRdb independently ran MiXCR on the multiplex PCR reads; one entry per CDR3 protein. The sample carries a few hundred thousand distinct CDR3 sequences, approximately 15% recorded once. What was sequenced was blood. These receptors were obtained from a woman aged 30 to 39 with Graves' hyperthyroidism. Each CDR3 is given with its conserved first and last residue. The D gene is left open where the match is weak. Where a row states a size, it is once, few, many or the class of an expanded clone; other rows omit it.

j_call clone_size d_call cdr3_length v_call cdr3_aa cdr3_nt
TRBJ1-1 many TRBD1 18 TRBV27 CASSCNCGTGWGGAEAFF TGTGCCAGCAGTTGTAACTGCGGGACAGGGTGGGGTGGTGCTGAAGCTTTCTTT
TRBJ2-1 many TRBD2 15 TRBV20-1 CSARLAGNSYNEQFF TGCAGTGCTAGACTAGCGGGTAACTCCTACAATGAGCAGTTCTTC
TRBJ2-7 . TRBD2 16 TRBV24-1 CATSDTASGPDYEQYF TGTGCCACCAGTGATACTGCTAGCGGGCCTGACTACGAGCAGTACTTC
TRBJ2-1 few . 15 TRBV10-3 CAVSGAAGAYNEQFF TGTGCCGTCAGTGGGGCAGCGGGTGCCTACAATGAGCAGTTCTTC
TRBJ2-7 many . 19 TRBV2 CASSSTELAGTWGGYEQYF TGTGCCAGCAGCTCAACTGAATTAGCCGGTACCTGGGGTGGCTACGAGCAGTACTTC
TRBJ1-3 . TRBD1 14 TRBV6-1 CASSRGTGGNTIYF TGTGCCAGCAGTCGCGGGACAGGTGGAAACACCATATATTTT
TRBJ2-1 . TRBD2 16 TRBV7-6 CASSLPTLRGYNEQFF TGTGCCAGCAGCTTACCCACCCTGCGGGGGTACAATGAGCAGTTCTTC
TRBJ2-1 . TRBD2 21 TRBV6-4 CASSRRRGLAGAAAWDNEQFF TGTGCCAGCAGCCGGCGCAGAGGACTAGCGGGAGCGGCCGCCTGGGACAATGAGCAGTTCTTC
TRBJ1-1 many TRBD1 16 TRBV15 CATSSRDRGLNTEAFF TGTGCCACCAGCAGCAGGGACAGGGGACTGAACACTGAAGCTTTCTTT
TRBJ2-7 many TRBD2 14 TRBV5-1 CASSLGGRNYEQYF TGCGCCAGCAGCTTGGGCGGGAGGAACTACGAGCAGTACTTC
TRBJ2-2 many . 15 TRBV28 CASSLWRAGTGELFF TGTGCCAGCAGTTTGTGGCGGGCCGGCACCGGGGAGCTGTTTTTT
TRBJ2-3 many TRBD1 17 TRBV3-1 CASSQPRQGAYTDTQYF TGTGCCAGCAGCCAACCACGACAGGGGGCGTACACAGATACGCAGTATTTT
TRBJ2-1 many . 12 TRBV12-5 CASGHNYNEQFF TGTGCTAGTGGTCATAACTACAATGAGCAGTTCTTC
TRBJ2-7 many . 14 TRBV7-9 CASSLYRTAGEQYF TGTGCCAGCAGCCTCTATAGGACGGCAGGGGAGCAGTACTTC
TRBJ2-2 many TRBD2 15 TRBV20-1 CSARARLADTGELFF TGCAGTGCTAGAGCTCGGCTAGCGGACACCGGGGAGCTGTTTTTT
TRBJ2-7 . . 16 TRBV12-3/TRBV12-4 CASSPGGTVLAYEQYF TGTGCCAGCAGCCCTGGGGGCACTGTTCTTGCCTACGAGCAGTACTTC
TRBJ2-7 . . 12 TRBV29-1 CSVEVSSYEQYF TGCAGCGTTGAAGTGTCGAGCTACGAGCAGTACTTC
TRBJ2-7 once TRBD1 13 TRBV6-2/TRBV6-3 CASGRGQGYEQYF TGTGCCAGCGGGAGAGGACAGGGCTACGAGCAGTACTTC
TRBJ1-1 many . 17 TRBV12-3/TRBV12-4 CASSPSPQRGGNTEAFF TGTGCCAGCAGTCCTAGCCCTCAACGAGGGGGAAACACTGAAGCTTTCTTT
TRBJ2-1 few TRBD2 16 TRBV9 CASSTRTSGPGNEQFF TGTGCCAGCAGCACAAGGACTAGCGGGCCGGGGAATGAGCAGTTCTTC
TRBJ2-1 . . 12 TRBV6-1 CASSARVYEQLF TGTGCCAGCAGCGCCAGGGTCTATGAGCAGCTCTTC
TRBJ1-1 . . 14 TRBV19 CASTRDLQVTEAFF TGTGCCAGCACTCGGGACCTTCAGGTCACTGAAGCTTTCTTT
TRBJ1-6 . TRBD1 17 TRBV6-1 CASSRGQGALGSSPLHF TGTGCCAGCAGCCGGGGACAGGGGGCTTTGGGAAGTTCACCCCTCCACTTT
TRBJ1-1 . . 14 TRBV5-4 CASSLGFRNTEAFF TGTGCCAGCAGCTTGGGGTTCAGGAACACTGAAGCTTTCTTT
TRBJ2-1 few TRBD2 16 TRBV7-9 CASSIGSGRAANEQFF TGTGCCAGCAGCATAGGAAGCGGGAGGGCCGCTAATGAGCAGTTCTTC
TRBJ1-6 . TRBD1 17 TRBV10-3 CAISEGQGAAYNSPLHF TGTGCCATCAGTGAGGGACAGGGGGCGGCCTATAATTCACCCCTCCACTTT
TRBJ2-5 . TRBD2 14 TRBV19 CASSRTSAQETQYF TGTGCCAGTAGTAGGACTAGCGCACAAGAGACCCAGTACTTC